This T cell receptor beta chain derives from a study of cytomegalovirus exposure and HLA in healthy donors. Whole-study context: When roughly 420 donors were genotyped, about 80% of them were found to fall in the Caucasian-associated ancestry cluster. Findings and limits, study-wide: The authors later found most CMV-associated TCR beta chains appeared HLA-restricted. Segments of the TCR beta V type were, in most cases, productive about 87% or about 30% of the time in an earlier analysis.

Amplification used 60 Vbeta primers and 13 Jbeta primers. Only in-frame clones appear in the TCRdb table, and some are missing; sequencing was by immunoSEQ multiplex PCR. The sample includes a few hundred thousand clones, 80% of them seen just once. The CDR3 sequence is 15 residues long. Per germline, CDR1 SGHDT and CDR2 YYEEEE. V gave up 4 bases and J gave up 1 base; unmatched junction bases: 6. As regards this clone: No antigen is known for it.

This chain connects TRBV5-6 to TRBJ2-5; 8 bases line up with TRBD2. The sample consisted of PBMCs. This sequence originates from a girl aged 2-10 years in good health and CMV-seronegative. The CDR3 here is CASSPSGSPQETQYF. CDR3 DNA: TGTGCCAGCAGCCCAAGCGGGAGTCCCCAAGAGACCCAGTACTTC.